This T cell receptor (beta chain) was captured by sequencing in a study of metastatic and nonmetastatic thyroid tumors. At the level of the study: Malignant and benign thyroid patients had repertoires compared in peripheral blood and tumor or nodule tissue.

Ahead of thyroid surgery, no patient had received treatment of any kind. Whole-study findings and limits: According to reports, the diversity of TCR beta was significantly higher in malignant thyroid tumors than in benign nodules, and this held in both blood and tumor samples.

In the authors' workflow: A distant-metastasis classifier for papillary thyroid cancer was built using CDR3 differences across clinicopathological groups. TCRdb called clones again from the PCR reads with MiXCR. TCRdb, not the authors, supplied the V and J calls. The sample includes around 16,000 clones, under 15% of them seen just once. This clone was found many times. The antigen remains undetermined. This TCR was sampled from a female donor with papillary thyroid cancer or a benign thyroid nodule (not recorded which). Some clones in this sample may be carry-over from other donors' samples. The source material was tumor tissue.

The CDR3 loop is CASSLLGAGVQPQHF. For the CDR3, the DNA is TGTGCCAGCAGCTTACTGGGGGCAGGGGTTCAGCCCCAGCATTTT. The J gene is TRBJ1-5, the V gene TRBV7-9, with a tentative D call TRBD1 (6 bases). CDR3 length: 15 amino acids. The V gene's germline CDR1 is SEHNR and CDR2 FQNEAQ (reference sequence). The V and J ends lost 2 bases and 6 bases respectively, with 14 bases between them.